The 32 T cell receptor beta chains listed next were all sequenced from one sample in a study of patients and donors after allogeneic stem cell transplantation. TCRdb independently ran MiXCR on the RT-PCR reads; one entry per CDR3 protein. The sample contains about 400,000 distinct CDR3 sequences, under 20% of which appear only once. The sample taken for sequencing was blood, either unsorted or a sorted T cell fraction (not recorded which). The receptors stem from a human donor who was either an allogeneic HSCT recipient or a stem cell or donor lymphocyte infusion donor (not recorded which). It is not recorded whose cells these are; they may come from a transplant donor.

The CDR3 sequence: CASSFWTDRYEQFF. The CDR3 DNA reads as TGTGCCAGCAGTTTTTGGACAGATCGATATGAGCAGTTCTTC. The V and J genes are TRBV27 and TRBJ2-1; tentatively, D is TRBD1 (6 bases). The CDR3 spans 14 residues. Germline assignment: CDR1 MNHEY and CDR2 SMNVEV (reference sequence). Trimming shortened V by 3 bases and J by 8 bases, and 14 bases separated the two germline ends.

There are a few counts of this clonotype. This chain uses TRBV6-2 or TRBV6-3 with TRBJ1-4; TRBD1 agrees at 8 bases. Germline-derived CDR1 and CDR2 are MNHEY and SVGEGT. This CDR3 contains 15 residues. V was clipped by 0 bases and J by 8 bases; unmatched bases: 5. CDR3 region: CASSYSAQGGEKLFF. The DNA for the CDR3 is TGTGCCAGCAGTTACTCCGCACAGGGGGGCGAAAAACTGTTTTTT.

The CDR3, as DNA: TGTGCCAGTATCACCCAGACGGGACTAGCGGGAGGAGAGACCCAGTACTTC. Amino acids: CASITQTGLAGGETQYF. The chain joins TRBV12-3 or TRBV12-4 to TRBJ2-5; 15 bases fit TRBD2. This CDR3 has 17 amino acids. V dropped 9 bases and J dropped 4; count of bases not matched to a gene: 12.

This clonotype has just a few counts. The CDR3 spells CASSVWEVGDEQFF. CDR3 DNA: TGTGCCAGCAGTGTCTGGGAGGTGGGAGATGAGCAGTTCTTC. This chain connects TRBV2 to TRBJ2-1, with TRBD2 as a possible D gene (6 bases). The CDR3 contains 14 residues. V lost 4 bases and J lost 8, with 15 bases in between. Per the germline V gene, CDR1 is SNHLY and CDR2 is FYNNEI.

The chain joins TRBV5-1 to TRBJ1-1, with 7 nucleotides matching TRBD1. The ends lost 1 base at V and 9 bases at J; junction bases unmatched: 12. There are 15 residues in the CDR3. The germline V gene encodes CDR1 SGHRS and CDR2 YFSETQ. The DNA of the CDR3 is TGCGCCAGCAGCTTGTTTTCAACAGGGGAAGGGAAAGCTTTCTTT. Its protein product is CASSLFSTGEGKAFF.

The chain is built from TRBV4-1 and TRBJ1-2; the D gene is possibly TRBD1 (5 bases). CDR1 MGHRA and CDR2 YSYEKL come from the germline V gene. V lost 1 base and J lost 5, with 14 bases in between. This CDR3 has 15 residues. The CDR3 reads CASSQVAGRWYGYTF. The CDR3 DNA sequence: TGCGCCAGCAGCCAAGTGGCAGGGCGTTGGTATGGCTACACCTTC.

This clonotype was counted at least ten times. The V call is TRBV15, the J call TRBJ2-1; 7 bases agree with TRBD2. The CDR3 is made up of 15 amino acids. Losses at the gene ends were 5 bases for V and 1 base for J; bases not matched to a gene: 5. Germline V gives CDR1 LNHNV, CDR2 YYDKDF (reference sequence). CDR3 sequence (DNA): TGTGCCACCAGCCTCAAGCGGGAATCCTACAATGAGCAGTTCTTC. Its translation: CATSLKRESYNEQFF.

The rearrangement joins TRBV24-1 to TRBJ2-3, with TRBD2 matching 8 bases. This CDR3 has 16 amino acids. V shed 3 bases and J 2 bases; nucleotides not matched to a gene: 6. Germline assignment: CDR1 KGHDR and CDR2 SFDVKD. The CDR3, as DNA: TGTGCCACCAGTGATGCAAGCGGGAGTATCACAGATACGCAGTATTTT. Amino acids: CATSDASGSITDTQYF.

The CDR3 loop reads CASSLAPGSSSPLHF. The DNA of the CDR3 is TGTGCCAGCAGCTTAGCACCAGGATCCTCTTCACCCCTCCACTTT. The chain links TRBV13 to TRBJ1-6; D uncertain. The germline V gene encodes CDR1 PRHDT and CDR2 FYEKMQ (reference sequence). The CDR3 contains 15 residues. V lost 1 base and J lost 9, with 13 bases in between. Full variable domain (remainder filled in from reference TRBV13 and TRBJ1-6): AAGVIQSPRHLIKEKRETATLKCYPIPRHDTVYWYQQGPGQDPQFLISFYEKMQSDKGSIPDRFSAQQFSDYHSELNMSSLELGDSALYFCASSLAPGSSSPLHFGNGTRLTVT.

The chain joins TRBV6-1 to TRBJ1-3; D unresolved. Germline CDR1 and CDR2: MNHNS and SASEGT. The CDR3 has 16 residues. Trimming took 6 bases from V and 0 from J, leaving 15 bases between them. The CDR3 here is CASRRSDQNSGNTIYF. The CDR3, as DNA: TGTGCCAGCAGGAGGAGTGATCAGAACTCTGGAAACACCATATATTTT.

This chain's CDR3 is CASSPQSCYEQYF. CDR3 in DNA: TGTGCCAGCAGCCCTCAAAGCTGCTACGAGCAGTACTTC. The chain is built from TRBV13 and TRBJ2-7; D is undetermined. Germline-derived CDR1 and CDR2 are PRHDT and FYEKMQ (reference sequence). The germline V and J ends were trimmed by 5 bases and 3 bases, with 11 bases remaining between them. This CDR3 has 13 residues.

Notes on this clonotype: An end of the junction differs from the germline gene, which may be a read error. The DNA of the CDR3 is TGCACCGCGGGCAGAAGCACAGATACGCAGTATTTT. Amino acid sequence: CTAGRSTDTQYF. This chain links TRBV28 with TRBJ2-3; maybe TRBD2 (5 bases). The CDR3 extends over 12 amino acids. Germline CDR1 and CDR2: MDHEN and SYDVKM.

The chain combines TRBV9 with TRBJ2-3; D call uncertain. Germline V gene sequence: CDR1 SGDLS, CDR2 YYNGEE. Trimming pared 4 bases from V and 2 bases from J, leaving 8 bases between. This CDR3 is built from 13 residues. The CDR3 region has the DNA TGTGCCAGCAGCCCACAAGACACAGATACGCAGTATTTT. Translated: CASSPQDTDTQYF.

A few counts support this clonotype. In nucleotides, the CDR3 is TGCGCCAGCAGCCAAGATATAAAACTAGCGGTCTCAGAGACCCAGTACTTC. As protein: CASSQDIKLAVSETQYF. The chain links TRBV4-1 to TRBJ2-5, with TRBD2 identical over 8 bases. The CDR3 is 17 residues long. Germline CDR1 MGHRA, CDR2 YSYEKL. Unmatched junction bases numbered 10, after V lost 0 bases and J lost 4 bases.

The V gene is TRBV20-1, the J gene TRBJ2-1, with D tentatively TRBD1 (6 bases). Trimming left V 4 bases short and J 5 bases short, with 12 bases between. The CDR3 spans 13 residues. Germline CDR1 and CDR2: DFQATT and SNEGSKA (reference sequence). CDR3 bases: TGCAGTGCTATAGGACAGTGGAACAATGAGCAGTTCTTC. Translation gives CSAIGQWNNEQFF.

Turning to this clonotype: The junction departs from germline at one end; a sequencing error may be responsible. The chain employs TRBV29-1 and TRBJ1-2, with D possibly matching TRBD1 (6 bases). Germline lookup yields CDR1 SQVTM and CDR2 ANQGSEA. The CDR3 is 11 residues long. CDR3 bases: TGCAGCGTTGGACAGAGGGGGGAGACTAAGTTC. Its protein is CSVGQRGETKF.

This clonotype was detected a few times. V gene TRBV7-2 combines with J gene TRBJ2-3, with D tentatively TRBD1 or TRBD2 (6 bases each). The germline gives CDR1 SGHTA, CDR2 FQGNSA. The V and J ends lost 2 bases and 6 bases respectively, with 18 bases between them. The CDR3 totals 16 residues. CDR3 coding DNA: TGTGCCAGCAGCTTACACGGGGGCCTCCTGGGGGATACGCAGTATTTT. It specifies CASSLHGGLLGDTQYF.

The chain has TRBV7-3 and TRBJ1-6; 8 bases agree with TRBD1. The CDR3 sequence is 18 residues long. With V trimmed by 5 bases and J by 7 bases, 16 bases remained unmatched. Looked up from germline, CDR1 is SGHTA and CDR2 is FQGTGA. CDR3 loop: CASSPFPRGQVKNSPLHF. Here the CDR3 DNA reads TGTGCCAGCAGCCCCTTCCCCAGGGGACAGGTCAAAAATTCACCCCTCCACTTT.

This chain connects TRBV12-3 or TRBV12-4 to TRBJ2-1; 8 positions agree with TRBD2. V gave up 7 bases and J gave up 8 bases; unmatched junction bases: 13. There are 15 residues in the CDR3. CDR3 sequence (DNA): TGTGCCAGCACCCAGAGCGGGGGACGCGGGGATGAGCAGTTCTTC. This gives the protein CASTQSGGRGDEQFF.

The chain employs TRBV20-1 and TRBJ2-3, with a tentative D call TRBD2 (5 bases). The V end was cut by 0 bases, the J end by 4 bases, with 5 bases between. CDR1 DFQATT and CDR2 SNEGSKA come from the germline V gene (reference sequence). The CDR3 contains 12 residues. Here the CDR3 DNA reads TGCAGTGCTAGAGACGGGGCAGATACGCAGTATTTT. It translates to CSARDGADTQYF.

The chain has TRBV6-5 and TRBJ2-3; D unresolved. V was shortened by 9 bases and J by 4 bases, with 8 bases between the two germline ends. The CDR3 runs 11 residues. Germline CDR1 and CDR2: MNHEY and SVGAGI. Here the CDR3 DNA reads TGTGCCAGTCGGGCGTCAGATACGCAGTATTTT. It encodes CASRASDTQYF.

The gene calls are TRBV20-1 and TRBJ2-5, with 7 bases aligning to TRBD1. This CDR3 comprises 15 residues. Germline CDR1 and CDR2: DFQATT and SNEGSKA (reference sequence). V lost 6 bases to trimming and J lost 1 base; unmatched junction nucleotides: 11. DNA of the CDR3: TGCAGTGCCGCTCGACAGGGTGGGTCCCAAGAGACCCAGTACTTC. Amino acid sequence: CSAARQGGSQETQYF.

This clonotype was counted a few times. The V and J genes are TRBV5-1 and TRBJ1-1; the match to TRBD1 covers 9 bases. The CDR3 has 14 amino acids. Germline V gene lookup returns CDR1 SGHRS and CDR2 YFSETQ. J gave up 10 bases and V 5 bases, and 12 bases lay outside the gene matches. CDR3 sequence reads: CASSGDRVIAGAFF. The CDR3 nucleotides are TGCGCCAGCAGTGGGGACAGGGTGATAGCTGGAGCTTTCTTT.

The genes are TRBV3-1 and TRBJ2-2; a possible D gene is TRBD2 (7 bases). Germline CDR1 reads LGHDT; CDR2 reads YNNKEL (reference sequence). The CDR3 totals 17 residues. Trimming shortened V by 4 bases and J by 0 bases, and 15 bases separated the two germline ends. CDR3 DNA sequence: TGTGCCAGCAGCCGGTTTGGGGGGGGCTCGAACACCGGGGAGCTGTTTTTT. Its protein product is CASSRFGGGSNTGELFF.

The gene calls are TRBV9 and TRBJ1-1; no clear D gene. Deletions cut 0 bases from V and 2 bases from J, with 8 bases between. Per the germline V gene, CDR1 is SGDLS and CDR2 is YYNGEE. CDR3 length: 14 amino acids. DNA for the CDR3: TGTGCCAGCAGCGTAGCTGGGAGCAACACTGAAGCTTTCTTT. It specifies CASSVAGSNTEAFF.

J is TRBJ2-3 and V is TRBV3-1, with 12 nucleotides matching TRBD2. Per the germline V gene, CDR1 is LGHDT and CDR2 is YNNKEL (reference sequence). V shed 2 bases, J shed 3 bases, and the junction held 3 bases outside the gene matches. There are 16 residues in the CDR3. CDR3 nucleotides: TGTGCCAGCAGCCAACGGACTAGCGGGAAAACAGATACGCAGTATTTT. Amino acids: CASSQRTSGKTDTQYF.

In DNA, the CDR3 is TGTGCCAGCAGCCACAGGACAGGGGGCATTCTTGATACGCAGTATTTT. Translating it yields CASSHRTGGILDTQYF. The chain uses TRBV7-8 and TRBJ2-3; 11 bases are shared with TRBD1. J was trimmed by 6 bases and V by 5 bases; bases with no gene match: 10. The CDR3 length is 16 residues. Germline assignment: CDR1 SGHVS and CDR2 FQNEAQ.

This chain uses TRBV7-8 with TRBJ1-4; TRBD1 aligns across 8 bases. With V trimmed by 5 bases and J by 1 base, 6 bases remained unmatched. The CDR3 has 16 amino acids. From germline, CDR1 is SGHVS and CDR2 FQNEAQ. The CDR3 bases are TGTGCCAGCAGCGTGGACAGGGTGGTAACTAATGAAAAACTGTTTTTT. Translating it yields CASSVDRVVTNEKLFF. The variable domain in full, completed from reference TRBV7-8 and TRBJ1-4, reads GAGVSQSPRYKVAKRGQDVALRCDPISGHVSLFWYQQALGQGPEFLTYFQNEAQLDKSGLPSDRFFAERPEGSVSTLKIQRTQQEDSAVYLCASSVDRVVTNEKLFFGSGTQLSVL.

The CDR3 DNA reads as TGCGCCAGCAGCCAAGAAAGGGGCACAGGGGGTTCTGAAGCTTTCTTT. Protein sequence: CASSQERGTGGSEAFF. The chain joins TRBV4-1 to TRBJ1-1; 8 positions match TRBD1. The CDR3 length is 16 residues. Germline loops: CDR1 MGHRA, CDR2 YSYEKL. V was clipped by 0 bases and J by 6 bases; unmatched bases: 9.

This clonotype was observed a handful of times. V and J are TRBV9 and TRBJ2-5, with D possibly being TRBD2 (6 bases). V lost 3 bases to trimming and J lost 2 bases, with 11 bases between them. The germline CDR1 and CDR2 sequences are SGDLS and YYNGEE. CDR3 length: 14 residues. CDR3 in DNA: TGTGCCAGCAGCGCTCGGGACTCTCAAGAGACCCAGTACTTC. Protein sequence: CASSARDSQETQYF.

This clonotype was seen a handful of times. The gene calls are TRBV7-3 and TRBJ2-2; 7 bases agree with TRBD2. J lost 7 bases, V lost 5 bases, and 1 base had no gene match. Germline-derived CDR1 and CDR2 are SGHTA and FQGTGA. CDR3 length: 12 amino acids. The CDR3 spells CASSRTSGELFF. The CDR3 coding sequence is TGTGCCAGCAGCCGGACTAGCGGGGAGCTGTTTTTT.

The gene calls are TRBV12-3 or TRBV12-4 and TRBJ1-2, with 8 bases lining up with TRBD1. V trimming: 6 bases; J trimming: 7 bases; junction bases outside the gene matches: 10. The CDR3 consists of 14 residues. CDR3 in DNA: TGTGCCAGCAGGTTGACAGGGGTTCCTTTTGGCTACACCTTC. Translation: CASRLTGVPFGYTF.